What follows describes a single T cell receptor (beta chain). These data are taken from a study of blood T cell repertoires in COVID-19. Background on the study: Collection of acute and convalescent COVID-19 samples took place in the United States, Italy and Spain. T cells, B-cell-depleted T cells, or PBMCs provided the cDNA or gDNA that served as material.

Original analysis: The authors estimated nucleated cell counts from reference gene primer amplification. Clones were sequenced by immunoSEQ multiplex PCR, and TCRdb holds only the in-frame ones, with some missing. V and J calls and clone size are as listed in that table; D and trimming were resolved from the DNA. The table includes 220,000 or so clones, about 86% detected once. The CDR3 runs 15 residues. Germline V gene sequence: CDR1 MRHNA, CDR2 SNTAGT. Trimming cost V 6 bases and J 4 bases; bases outside gene matches: 7. The clonotype comes from a woman aged 25 to 39 who had recovered from COVID-19. Sequencing used peripheral blood. V usage is TRBV6-4 and J usage is TRBJ1-1, with 11 bases identical to TRBD1. The CDR3 here is CASSRTGGSITEAFF. The CDR3 DNA follows: TGTGCCAGCAGCCGGACAGGGGGCAGTATCACTGAAGCTTTCTTT.